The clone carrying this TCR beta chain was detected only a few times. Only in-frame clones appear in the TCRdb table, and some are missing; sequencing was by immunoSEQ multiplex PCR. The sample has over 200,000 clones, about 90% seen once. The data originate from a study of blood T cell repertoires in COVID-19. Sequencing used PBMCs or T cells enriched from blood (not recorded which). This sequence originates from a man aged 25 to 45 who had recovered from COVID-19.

The CDR3 DNA is TGTGCCAGCAGCAAGAGACAGGGGGCTTACAATGAGCAGTTCTTC. It specifies CASSKRQGAYNEQFF. The chain is built from TRBV7-8 and TRBJ2-1; 10 bases agree with TRBD1. Germline V lookup: CDR1 SGHVS, CDR2 FQNEAQ. The CDR3 is 15 residues long. The V segment lost 5 bases and the J segment 4 bases; nucleotides outside the gene matches: 5.